Listed here are 8 T cell receptor beta chains from one sample, sequenced in a study of cytomegalovirus exposure and HLA in healthy donors. PCR amplification relied on 60 Vbeta primers (plus 13 Jbeta primers). TCRdb's copy holds only in-frame clones and misses some; the assay was immunoSEQ multiplex PCR. The sample shows over 85,000 clones, around 77% of them seen only once. Sequenced: PBMCs. These receptors originate from a male donor in good health and CMV-seropositive.

The J gene is TRBJ2-2, the V gene TRBV2; 13 bases are shared with TRBD2. The CDR3 is made up of 17 amino acids. The ends lost 8 bases at V and 1 base at J; junction bases unmatched: 7. Germline V gene sequence: CDR1 SNHLY, CDR2 FYNNEI. CDR3 protein: CASRYGTSGKNTGELFF. The CDR3 DNA follows: TGTGCCAGCCGATACGGGACTAGCGGGAAGAACACCGGGGAGCTGTTTTTT.

This clone was counted between two and nine times. V and J are TRBV6-6 and TRBJ2-3; 9 nucleotides line up with TRBD2. The V segment lost 2 bases and the J segment 3 bases; nucleotides outside the gene matches: 6. This CDR3 has 16 residues. The germline CDR1 and CDR2 sequences are MNHNY and SVGAGI (reference sequence). In DNA form, the CDR3 reads TGTGCCAGCAGTTACGGGGCGGGAGGGGGTACAGATACGCAGTATTTT. This codes for CASSYGAGGGTDTQYF.

This chain uses TRBV7-9 with TRBJ2-1, with 10 bases lining up with TRBD2. J was trimmed by 7 bases and V by 5 bases; bases with no gene match: 8. CDR1 is SEHNR, CDR2 FQNEAQ, per germline (reference sequence). The CDR3 consists of 15 residues. Written as DNA, the CDR3 is TGTGCCAGCAGCAAGAGCGGGAGGGCTAAGAATGAGCAGTTCTTC. Amino acid sequence: CASSKSGRAKNEQFF.

A remark on this clone: The junction departs from the called germline gene at one end, perhaps through a read error. The rearrangement joins TRBV7-9 to TRBJ2-2; 10 bases line up with TRBD2. Germline V CDR1 and CDR2: SEHNR, FQNEAQ (reference sequence). This CDR3 spans 16 amino acids. CDR3: CSSSPGLAENTGELFF. CDR3 bases: TGTTCCAGCAGCCCCGGACTAGCGGAGAACACCGGGGAGCTGTTTTTT.

Only a few counts were recorded for this clone. The chain is built from TRBV29-1 and TRBJ1-1; 9 bases are a match to TRBD1. Germline CDR1 and CDR2: SQVTM and ANQGSEA. Trimming cost V 6 bases and J 2 bases; bases outside gene matches: 10. The CDR3 is 15 residues long. CDR3 nucleotides: TGCAGCGTCTTGGGACAGGGTGGAAGAAACACTGAAGCTTTCTTT. It yields the protein CSVLGQGGRNTEAFF.

The rearrangement joins TRBV11-2 to TRBJ2-7; TRBD2 agrees at 9 bases. V gave up 5 bases and J gave up 7 bases; unmatched junction bases: 12. Germline V CDR1 and CDR2: SGHAT, FQNNGV. This CDR3 has 15 residues. The CDR3 protein is CASSPGASGVWEQYF. CDR3 DNA: TGTGCCAGCAGCCCCGGGGCTAGCGGGGTGTGGGAGCAGTACTTC.

The V and J genes are TRBV9 and TRBJ2-3; D gene uncertain. This CDR3 comprises 13 residues. Germline CDR1 and CDR2: SGDLS and YYNGEE. The V gene lost 1 base and the J gene lost 5 bases, with 8 bases spanning the gap. CDR3 region: CASSVYPKDTQYF. The CDR3 DNA follows: TGTGCCAGCAGCGTATACCCTAAAGATACGCAGTATTTT.

The rearrangement uses TRBV4-1 and TRBJ2-2; 7 nucleotides match TRBD1. This CDR3 contains 15 residues. V shed 0 bases, J shed 6 bases, and the junction held 4 bases outside the gene matches. Germline CDR1 and CDR2: MGHRA and YSYEKL. The CDR3 bases are TGCGCCAGCAGCCAAGAACAGGGGTCGTCCGGGGAGCTGTTTTTT. This translates into CASSQEQGSSGELFF.